Each of the 7 T cell receptor beta chains below was sequenced from the same sample in a study of immune evolution from preneoplasia to lung adenocarcinoma. Repertoires were generated with immunoSEQ multiplex PCR, while TCRdb's copy carries only in-frame clones and drops some. The sample carries approximately 7,600 clones, 55% to 80% recorded once. The sequencing input was FFPE lung adenocarcinoma in situ tissue. These receptors originate from a donor older than 65 with lung adenocarcinoma. Some clones in this sample may be carry-over from other donors' samples.

The V call is TRBV7-2, the J call TRBJ2-7; 10 nucleotides agree with TRBD2. Germline V gene data show CDR1 as SGHTA and CDR2 as FQGNSA. Losses at the gene ends were 5 bases for V and 5 bases for J; bases not matched to a gene: 9. This CDR3 spans 15 amino acids. In DNA, the CDR3 is TGTGCCAGCAGCCAAGGCTCTAGCGGGAGTGACGAGCAGTACTTC. This sequence encodes CASSQGSSGSDEQYF.

V and J are TRBV6-5 and TRBJ2-1, with TRBD1 matching 10 bases. Germline lookup yields CDR1 MNHEY and CDR2 SVGAGI. The CDR3 covers 11 residues. V lost 4 bases to trimming and J lost 14 bases; unmatched junction nucleotides: 2. The CDR3 DNA sequence: TGTGCCAGCAGTTTTGGACAGGGGGAGTTCTTC. Amino acids: CASSFGQGEFF.

The gene calls are TRBV25-1 and TRBJ2-1; unclear D gene. This CDR3 spans 10 amino acids. Trimming shortened V by 8 bases and J by 4 bases, and 3 bases separated the two germline ends. In germline, CDR1 is MGHDK, CDR2 SYGVNS. CDR3 residues: CASGYNEQFF. In nucleotides, the CDR3 is TGTGCCAGCGGTTACAATGAGCAGTTCTTC.

This chain links TRBV7-8 with TRBJ1-1; D gene uncertain. Germline lookup yields CDR1 SGHVS and CDR2 FQNEAQ. Trimming stripped 0 bases from V and 1 base from J, with 9 bases between. The CDR3 is made up of 15 amino acids. The CDR3 nucleotides read TGTGCCAGCAGCTTAGCGCCGGCGGGGAACACTGAAGCTTTCTTT. It yields the protein CASSLAPAGNTEAFF.

The chain couples TRBV5-1 to TRBJ2-3; 13 positions match TRBD2. The CDR3 has 16 amino acids. V shed 0 bases and J 3 bases; nucleotides not matched to a gene: 1. CDR1 and CDR2 (germline): SGHRS, YFSETQ. CDR3 in DNA: TGCGCCAGCAGCTTGGGGGGACTAGCGGGGACAGATACGCAGTATTTT. Translated: CASSLGGLAGTDTQYF.

The rearrangement links TRBV5-1 to TRBJ2-7; D not certain. V lost 5 bases to trimming and J lost 2 bases, with 11 bases between them. CDR1 and CDR2 (germline): SGHRS, YFSETQ. CDR3 length: 13 amino acids. The CDR3 coding sequence is TGCGCCAGCAGTCGGACGTTTGCCTACGAGCAGTACTTC. Translating gives CASSRTFAYEQYF. The full variable domain, with the rest looked up from reference TRBV5-1 and TRBJ2-7, is KAGVTQTPRYLIKTRGQQVTLSCSPISGHRSVSWYQQTPGQGLQFLFEYFSETQRNKGNFPGRFSGRQFSNSRSEMNVSTLELGDSALYLCASSRTFAYEQYFGPGTRLTVT.

This clone was observed a handful of times. The junction does not match germline at one end; this may be a read error. The chain joins TRBV30 to TRBJ1-5, with 9 bases that match TRBD1. Germline CDR1 reads GTSNPN; CDR2 reads SVGIG (reference sequence). The CDR3 is 12 residues long. The CDR3 region is CAWDRDDQPHHF. The CDR3 region has the DNA TGTGCTTGGGACAGGGACGATCAGCCCCATCATTTT. The complete variable domain, with remaining parts taken from reference TRBV30 and TRBJ1-5, reads SQTIHQWPATLVQPVGSPLSLECTVEGTSNPNLYWYRQAAGRGLQLLFYSVGIGQISSEVPQNLSASRPQDRQFILSSKKLLLSDSGFYLCAWDRDDQPHHFGDGTRLSIL.